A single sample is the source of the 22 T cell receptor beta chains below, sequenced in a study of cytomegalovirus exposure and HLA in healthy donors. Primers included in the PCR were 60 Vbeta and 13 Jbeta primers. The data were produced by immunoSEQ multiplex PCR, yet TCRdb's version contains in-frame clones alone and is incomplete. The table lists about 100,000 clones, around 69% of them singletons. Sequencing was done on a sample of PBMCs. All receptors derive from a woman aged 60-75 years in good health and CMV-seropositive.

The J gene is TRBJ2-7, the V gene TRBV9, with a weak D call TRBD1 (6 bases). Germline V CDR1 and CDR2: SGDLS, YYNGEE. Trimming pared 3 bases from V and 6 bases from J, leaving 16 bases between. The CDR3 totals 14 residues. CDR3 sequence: CASSGTGTSAEQYF. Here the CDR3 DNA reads TGTGCCAGCAGCGGAACAGGGACGTCCGCCGAGCAGTACTTC.

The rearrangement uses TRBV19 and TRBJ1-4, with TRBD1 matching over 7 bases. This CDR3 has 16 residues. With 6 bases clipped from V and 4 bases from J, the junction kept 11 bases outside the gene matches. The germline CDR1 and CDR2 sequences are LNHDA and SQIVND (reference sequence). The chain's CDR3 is CASRIRAGQRNEKLFF. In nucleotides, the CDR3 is TGTGCCAGTAGGATCCGGGCGGGACAGCGTAATGAAAAACTGTTTTTT.

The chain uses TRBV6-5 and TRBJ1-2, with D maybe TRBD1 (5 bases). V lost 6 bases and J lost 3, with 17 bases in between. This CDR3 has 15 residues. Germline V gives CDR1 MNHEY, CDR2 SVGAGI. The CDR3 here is CASSLQDPAYYGYTF. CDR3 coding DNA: TGTGCCAGCAGCCTACAGGACCCCGCTTACTATGGCTACACCTTC.

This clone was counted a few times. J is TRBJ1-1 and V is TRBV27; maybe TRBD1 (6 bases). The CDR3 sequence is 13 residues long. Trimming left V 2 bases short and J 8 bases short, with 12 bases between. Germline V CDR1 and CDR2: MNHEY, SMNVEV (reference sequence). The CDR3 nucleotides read TGTGCCAGCAGTTTACTGGGGGCAGGGGAAGCTTTCTTT. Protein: CASSLLGAGEAFF.

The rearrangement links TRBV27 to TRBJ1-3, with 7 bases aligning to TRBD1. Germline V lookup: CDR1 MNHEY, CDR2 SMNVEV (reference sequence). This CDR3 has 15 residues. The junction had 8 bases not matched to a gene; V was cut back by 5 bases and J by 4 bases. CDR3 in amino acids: CASSPSGGAGNTIYF. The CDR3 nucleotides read TGTGCCAGCAGTCCCTCAGGGGGTGCCGGAAACACCATATATTTT.

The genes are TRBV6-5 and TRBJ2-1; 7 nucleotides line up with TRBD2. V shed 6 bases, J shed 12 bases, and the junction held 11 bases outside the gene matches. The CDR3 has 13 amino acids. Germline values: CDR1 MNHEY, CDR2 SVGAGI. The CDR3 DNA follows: TGTGCCAGCAGCCAGTTCCAGCGGGAAGCGCAGTTCTTC. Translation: CASSQFQREAQFF.

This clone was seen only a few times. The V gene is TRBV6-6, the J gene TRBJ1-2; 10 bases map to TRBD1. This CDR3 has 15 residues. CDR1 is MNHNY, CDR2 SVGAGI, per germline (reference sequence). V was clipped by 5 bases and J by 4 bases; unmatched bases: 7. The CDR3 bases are TGTGCCAGCAGTCCTCCCGGGGACAGGGGCTATGGCTACACCTTC. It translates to CASSPPGDRGYGYTF.

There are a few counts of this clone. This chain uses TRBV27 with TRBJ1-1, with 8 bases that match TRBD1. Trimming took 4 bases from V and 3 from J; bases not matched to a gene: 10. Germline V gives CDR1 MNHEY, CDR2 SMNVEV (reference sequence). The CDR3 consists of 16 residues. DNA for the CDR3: TGTGCCAGCAGTTCCCTATTGCAGGGGGCTTACACTGAAGCTTTCTTT. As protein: CASSSLLQGAYTEAFF.

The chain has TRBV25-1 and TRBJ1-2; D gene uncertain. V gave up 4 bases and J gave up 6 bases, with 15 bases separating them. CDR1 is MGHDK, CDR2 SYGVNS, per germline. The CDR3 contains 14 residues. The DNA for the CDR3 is TGTGCCAGCAGTGGTCCCGGGTTCTCCGATGGCTACACCTTC. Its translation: CASSGPGFSDGYTF.

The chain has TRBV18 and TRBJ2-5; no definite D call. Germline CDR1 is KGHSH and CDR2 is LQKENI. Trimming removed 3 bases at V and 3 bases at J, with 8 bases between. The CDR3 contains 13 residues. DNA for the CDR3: TGTGCCAGCTCACCTGTTACAGAAGAGACCCAGTACTTC. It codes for CASSPVTEETQYF.

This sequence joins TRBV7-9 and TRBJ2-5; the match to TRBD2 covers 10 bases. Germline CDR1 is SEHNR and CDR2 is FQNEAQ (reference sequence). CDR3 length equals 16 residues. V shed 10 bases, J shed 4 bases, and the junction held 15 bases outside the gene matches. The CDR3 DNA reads TGTGCCACCCCTAAGAGCGGGAGGGGCTCGGGAGAGACCCAGTACTTC. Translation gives CATPKSGRGSGETQYF.

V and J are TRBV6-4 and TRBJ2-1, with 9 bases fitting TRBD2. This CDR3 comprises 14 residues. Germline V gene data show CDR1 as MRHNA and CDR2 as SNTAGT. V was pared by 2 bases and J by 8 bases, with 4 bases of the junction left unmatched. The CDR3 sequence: CASSDGREGDEQFF. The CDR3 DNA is TGTGCCAGCAGTGACGGGCGGGAGGGGGATGAGCAGTTCTTC.

As DNA, the CDR3 is TGTGCCAGCAGCCCGAGGGACAGGCCCACCTACGAGCAGTACTTC. Translated, it gives CASSPRDRPTYEQYF. The J gene is TRBJ2-5, the V gene TRBV5-4; 8 bases agree with TRBD1. The J call may be mistaken, given a closer DNA end match to TRBJ2-7. CDR1 SGHNT and CDR2 YYREEE come from the germline V gene (reference sequence). The length of the CDR3 is 15 residues.

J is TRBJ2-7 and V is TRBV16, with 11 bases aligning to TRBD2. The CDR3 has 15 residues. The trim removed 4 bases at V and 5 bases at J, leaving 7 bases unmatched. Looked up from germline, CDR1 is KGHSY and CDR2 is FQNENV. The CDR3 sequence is CASSPLAGGPDEQYF. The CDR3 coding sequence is TGTGCCAGCAGCCCCTTAGCGGGAGGGCCCGACGAGCAGTACTTC.

CDR3 nucleotides: TGTGCCAGCAGTCCCCAGGGGGGAGGTCAGCCCCAGCATTTT. Translating gives CASSPQGGGQPQHF. The chain joins TRBV6-1 to TRBJ1-5, with TRBD1 identical over 7 bases. This CDR3 has 14 amino acids. Unmatched junction bases numbered 7, after V lost 5 bases and J lost 6 bases. Germline CDR1 and CDR2: MNHNS and SASEGT.

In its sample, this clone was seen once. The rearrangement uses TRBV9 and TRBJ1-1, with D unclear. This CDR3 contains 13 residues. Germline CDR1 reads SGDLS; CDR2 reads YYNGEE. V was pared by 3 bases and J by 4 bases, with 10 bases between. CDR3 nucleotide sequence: TGTGCCAGCAGCGCCCTGGCTAGCACTGAAGCTTTCTTT. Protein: CASSALASTEAFF.

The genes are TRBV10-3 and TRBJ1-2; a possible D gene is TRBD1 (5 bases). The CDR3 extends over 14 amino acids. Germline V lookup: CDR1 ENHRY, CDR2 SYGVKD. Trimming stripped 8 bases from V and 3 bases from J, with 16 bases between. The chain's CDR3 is CAIQSRQGDYGYTF. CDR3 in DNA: TGTGCCATCCAAAGTCGGCAGGGCGACTATGGCTACACCTTC.

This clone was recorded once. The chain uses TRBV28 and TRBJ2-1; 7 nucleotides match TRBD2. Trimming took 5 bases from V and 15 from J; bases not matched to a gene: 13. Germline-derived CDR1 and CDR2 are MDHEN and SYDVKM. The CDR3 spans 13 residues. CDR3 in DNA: TGTGCCAGCAGTCCACTCCGGGGGAGGGCCCCGTTCTTC. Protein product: CASSPLRGRAPFF. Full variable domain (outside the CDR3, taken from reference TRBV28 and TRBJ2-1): DVKVTQSSRYLVKRTGEKVFLECVQDMDHENMFWYRQDPGLGLRLIYFSYDVKMKEKGDIPEGYSVSREKKERFSLILESASTNQTSMYLCASSPLRGRAPFFGPGTRLTVL.

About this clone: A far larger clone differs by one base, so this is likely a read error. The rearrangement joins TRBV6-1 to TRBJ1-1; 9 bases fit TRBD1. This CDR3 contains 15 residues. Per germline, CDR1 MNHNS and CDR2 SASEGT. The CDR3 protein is CASTSDRGGLTVAFF. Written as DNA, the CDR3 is TGTGCCAGCACCTCGGACAGGGGAGGTTTAACTGTAGCTTTCTTT.

CDR3 coding DNA: TGTGCCAGCAGCTATAGGATTTTGACTAGCGGGAGCTACGAGCAGTACTTC. Amino acids: CASSYRILTSGSYEQYF. V and J are TRBV28 and TRBJ2-7; 12 bases line up with TRBD2. This CDR3 spans 17 amino acids. From germline, CDR1 is MDHEN and CDR2 SYDVKM. Trimming cost V 6 bases and J 3 bases; bases outside gene matches: 12.

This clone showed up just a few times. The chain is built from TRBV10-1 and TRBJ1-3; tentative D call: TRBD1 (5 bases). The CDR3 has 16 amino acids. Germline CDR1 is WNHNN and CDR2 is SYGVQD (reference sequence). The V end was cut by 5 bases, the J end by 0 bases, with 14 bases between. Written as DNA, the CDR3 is TGCGCCAGCAGTCCGGGACTCTTAGCCTCTGGAAACACCATATATTTT. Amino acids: CASSPGLLASGNTIYF.

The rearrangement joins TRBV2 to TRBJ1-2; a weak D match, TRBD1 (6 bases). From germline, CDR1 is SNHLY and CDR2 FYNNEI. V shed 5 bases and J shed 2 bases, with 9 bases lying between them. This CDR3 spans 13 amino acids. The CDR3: CASSQGSNYGYTF. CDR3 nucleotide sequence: TGTGCCAGCAGTCAGGGGTCCAACTATGGCTACACCTTC.